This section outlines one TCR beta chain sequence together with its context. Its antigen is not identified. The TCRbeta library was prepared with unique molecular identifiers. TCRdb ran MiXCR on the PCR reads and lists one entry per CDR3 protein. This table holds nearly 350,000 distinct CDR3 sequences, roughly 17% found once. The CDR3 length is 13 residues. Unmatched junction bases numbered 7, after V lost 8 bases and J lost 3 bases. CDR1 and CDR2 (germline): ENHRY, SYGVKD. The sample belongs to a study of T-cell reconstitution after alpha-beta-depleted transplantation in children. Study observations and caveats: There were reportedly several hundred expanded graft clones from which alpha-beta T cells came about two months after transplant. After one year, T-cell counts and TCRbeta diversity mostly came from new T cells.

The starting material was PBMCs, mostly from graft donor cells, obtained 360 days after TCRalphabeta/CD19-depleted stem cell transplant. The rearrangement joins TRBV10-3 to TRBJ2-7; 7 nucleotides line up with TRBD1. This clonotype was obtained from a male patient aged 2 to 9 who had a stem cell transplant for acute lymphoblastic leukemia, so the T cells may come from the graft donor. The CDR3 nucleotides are TGTGCCATCCGCAGGGGGATACACTACGAGCAGTACTTC. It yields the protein CAIRRGIHYEQYF.